This TCR beta chain was sequenced during a study of blood T cell repertoires in COVID-19. The length of the CDR3 is 16 residues. The germline V gene has CDR1 MDHEN and CDR2 SYDVKM. V was cut by 3 bases and J by 0 bases, with 9 bases left in between. TCRdb's copy holds only in-frame clones and misses some; the assay was immunoSEQ multiplex PCR. The sample shows over 200,000 clones, less than 90% of them seen only once. The source material was peripheral blood. The gene calls are TRBV28 and TRBJ2-6; the D gene is possibly TRBD1 (6 bases). This clonotype was obtained from a man between 40 and 49 years old with active or convalescent COVID-19. The CDR3 sequence is CASSFDRPSGANVLTF. CDR3 sequence (DNA): TGTGCCAGCAGTTTCGACAGGCCCTCTGGGGCCAACGTCCTGACTTTC.